This T cell receptor beta chain stems from a study of T cells in Graves' hyperthyroidism and ophthalmopathy. On the study more broadly: At initial diagnosis, before any treatment had begun, peripheral blood was obtained.

It was RNA transcripts that yielded the amplified TCR beta CDR3 regions. The HTBI primer set served for first-round RT-PCR of the TCR CDR3. TCRdb ran MiXCR on the multiplex PCR reads and lists one entry per CDR3 protein. The profile covers some 800,000 distinct CDR3 sequences, with over 35% appearing a single time and approximately 8.7% taken by the ten largest. The CDR3 length is 11 residues. Trimming took off 3 bases at V and 8 bases at J, with 7 bases between the two ends. Germline CDR1 reads SQVTM; CDR2 reads ANQGSEA. Stable Graves' hyperthyroidism denoted no ophthalmopathy progression over 18 months. Hyperthyroidism was newly diagnosed in patients aged 18 to 65 (duration under 2 months). Uncontrolled infection, other autoimmune disease, pregnancy or lactation disqualified patients from enrolment.

Sequencing input: blood. This sequence was found in a man aged 18 to 30 with Graves' hyperthyroidism. The V and J genes are TRBV29-1 and TRBJ1-4; D call uncertain. The CDR3 DNA is TGCAGCGTTGATGGCGGGGAAAAACTGTTTTTT. This gives the protein CSVDGGEKLFF.